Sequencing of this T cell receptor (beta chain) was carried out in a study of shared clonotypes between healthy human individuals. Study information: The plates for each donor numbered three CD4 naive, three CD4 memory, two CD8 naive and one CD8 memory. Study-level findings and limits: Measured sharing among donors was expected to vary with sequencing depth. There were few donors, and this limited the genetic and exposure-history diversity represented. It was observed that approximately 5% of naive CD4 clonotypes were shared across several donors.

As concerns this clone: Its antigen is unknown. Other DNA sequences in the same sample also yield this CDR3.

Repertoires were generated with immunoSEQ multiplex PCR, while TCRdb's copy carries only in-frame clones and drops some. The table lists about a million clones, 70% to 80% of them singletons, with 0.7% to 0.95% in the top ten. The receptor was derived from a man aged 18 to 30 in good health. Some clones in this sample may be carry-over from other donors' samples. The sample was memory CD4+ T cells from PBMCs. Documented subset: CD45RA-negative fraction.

In nucleotides, the CDR3 is TGTGCTAGTGGCCTCGCAGATACGCAGTATTTT. It specifies CASGLADTQYF. V usage is TRBV12-5 and J usage is TRBJ2-3; D not certain. V lost 6 bases and J 4 bases, leaving 5 bases between the germline ends. CDR1 and CDR2 from the germline V gene are LGHNT and FRNRAP. The CDR3 contains 11 residues.